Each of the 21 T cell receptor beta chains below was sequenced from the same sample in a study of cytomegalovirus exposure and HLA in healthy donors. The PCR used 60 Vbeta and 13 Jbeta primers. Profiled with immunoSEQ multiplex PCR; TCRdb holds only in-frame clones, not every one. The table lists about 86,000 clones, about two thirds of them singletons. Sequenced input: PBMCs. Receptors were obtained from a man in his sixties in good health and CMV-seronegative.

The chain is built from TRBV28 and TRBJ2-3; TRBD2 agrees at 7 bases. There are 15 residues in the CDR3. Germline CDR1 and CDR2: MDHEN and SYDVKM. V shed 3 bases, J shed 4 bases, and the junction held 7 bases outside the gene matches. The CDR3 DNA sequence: TGTGCCAGCAGTTTTCTGGGCGGGAGCCCAGATACGCAGTATTTT. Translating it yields CASSFLGGSPDTQYF.

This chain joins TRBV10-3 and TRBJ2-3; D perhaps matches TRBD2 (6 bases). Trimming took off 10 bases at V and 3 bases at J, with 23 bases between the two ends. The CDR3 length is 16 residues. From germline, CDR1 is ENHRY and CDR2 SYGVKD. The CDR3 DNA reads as TGTGCCACAAGCTTCGGGGACGGGAGATTGACAGATACGCAGTATTTT. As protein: CATSFGDGRLTDTQYF.

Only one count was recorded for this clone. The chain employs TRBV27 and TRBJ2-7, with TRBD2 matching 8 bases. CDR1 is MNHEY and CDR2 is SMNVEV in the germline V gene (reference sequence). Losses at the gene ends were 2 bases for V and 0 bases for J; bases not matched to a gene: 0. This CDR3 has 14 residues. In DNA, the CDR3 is TGTGCCAGCAGTTTAAGCGGGAGCTCCTACGAGCAGTACTTC. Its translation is CASSLSGSSYEQYF.

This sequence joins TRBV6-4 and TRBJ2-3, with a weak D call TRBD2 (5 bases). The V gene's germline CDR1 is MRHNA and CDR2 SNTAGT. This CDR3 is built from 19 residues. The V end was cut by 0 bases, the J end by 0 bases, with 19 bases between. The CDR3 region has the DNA TGTGCCAGCAGTGACTCGGCACTAGAGTTCACCGCTAGCACAGATACGCAGTATTTT. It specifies CASSDSALEFTASTDTQYF.

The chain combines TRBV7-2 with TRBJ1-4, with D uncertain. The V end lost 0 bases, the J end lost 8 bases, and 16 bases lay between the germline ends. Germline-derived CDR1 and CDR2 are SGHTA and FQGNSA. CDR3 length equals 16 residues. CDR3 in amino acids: CASSLAPSRREEKLFF. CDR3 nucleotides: TGTGCCAGCAGCTTAGCCCCCTCGAGGAGGGAGGAAAAACTGTTTTTT.

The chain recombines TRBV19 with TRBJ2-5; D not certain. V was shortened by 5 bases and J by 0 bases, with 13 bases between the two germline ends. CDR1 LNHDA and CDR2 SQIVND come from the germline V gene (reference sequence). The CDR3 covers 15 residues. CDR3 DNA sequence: TGTGCCAGTAGTGTAGGTGGGCAGGACCAAGAGACCCAGTACTTC. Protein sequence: CASSVGGQDQETQYF. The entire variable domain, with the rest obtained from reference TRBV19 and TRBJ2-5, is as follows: DGGITQSPKYLFRKEGQNVTLSCEQNLNHDAMYWYRQDPGQGLRLIYYSQIVNDFQKGDIAEGYSVSREKKESFPLTVTSAQKNPTAFYLCASSVGGQDQETQYFGPGTRLLVL.

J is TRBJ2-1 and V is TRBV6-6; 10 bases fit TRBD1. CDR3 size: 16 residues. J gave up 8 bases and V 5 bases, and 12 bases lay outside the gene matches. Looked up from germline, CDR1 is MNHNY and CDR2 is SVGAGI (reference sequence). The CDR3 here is CASSITGTGAADEQFF. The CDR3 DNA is TGTGCCAGCAGTATAACCGGGACAGGGGCGGCCGATGAGCAGTTCTTC.

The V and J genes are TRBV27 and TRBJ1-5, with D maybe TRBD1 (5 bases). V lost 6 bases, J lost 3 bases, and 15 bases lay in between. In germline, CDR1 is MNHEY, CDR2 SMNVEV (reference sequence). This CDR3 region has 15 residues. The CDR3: CASRATSGNNQPQHF. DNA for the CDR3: TGTGCCAGCAGGGCCACTTCAGGGAACAATCAGCCCCAGCATTTT.

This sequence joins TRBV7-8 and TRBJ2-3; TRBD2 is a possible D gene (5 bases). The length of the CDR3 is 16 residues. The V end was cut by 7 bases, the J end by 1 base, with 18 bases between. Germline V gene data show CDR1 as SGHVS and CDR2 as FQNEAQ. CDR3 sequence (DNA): TGTGCCAGCAACTCCTTTGGCGGGCGAGGCACAGATACGCAGTATTTT. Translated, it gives CASNSFGGRGTDTQYF. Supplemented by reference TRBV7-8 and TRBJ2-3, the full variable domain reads GAGVSQSPRYKVAKRGQDVALRCDPISGHVSLFWYQQALGQGPEFLTYFQNEAQLDKSGLPSDRFFAERPEGSVSTLKIQRTQQEDSAVYLCASNSFGGRGTDTQYFGPGTRLTVL.

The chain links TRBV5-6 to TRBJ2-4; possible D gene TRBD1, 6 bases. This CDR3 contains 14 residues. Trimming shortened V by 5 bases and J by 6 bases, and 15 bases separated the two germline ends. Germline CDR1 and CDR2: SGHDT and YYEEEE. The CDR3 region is CASSDTGQGNIQYF. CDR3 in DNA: TGTGCCAGCAGTGACACAGGGCAAGGAAACATTCAGTACTTC. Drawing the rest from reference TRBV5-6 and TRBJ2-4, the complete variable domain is DAGVTQSPTHLIKTRGQQVTLRCSPKSGHDTVSWYQQALGQGPQFIFQYYEEEERQRGNFPDRFSGHQFPNYSSELNVNALLLGDSALYLCASSDTGQGNIQYFGAGTRLSVL.

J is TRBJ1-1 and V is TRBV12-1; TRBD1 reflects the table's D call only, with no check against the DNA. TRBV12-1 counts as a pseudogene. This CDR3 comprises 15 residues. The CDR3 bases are TGTGCCAGCAGCTTCTCCGGACAGCGGAACACTGAAGCTTTCTTT. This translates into CASSFSGQRNTEAFF.

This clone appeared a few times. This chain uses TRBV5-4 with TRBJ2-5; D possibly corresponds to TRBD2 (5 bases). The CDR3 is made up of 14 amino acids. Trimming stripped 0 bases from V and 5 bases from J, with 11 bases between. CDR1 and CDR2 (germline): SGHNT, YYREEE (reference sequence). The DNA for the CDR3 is TGTGCCAGCAGCTTGGTGGGGTCGGGGGAGACCCAGTACTTC. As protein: CASSLVGSGETQYF.

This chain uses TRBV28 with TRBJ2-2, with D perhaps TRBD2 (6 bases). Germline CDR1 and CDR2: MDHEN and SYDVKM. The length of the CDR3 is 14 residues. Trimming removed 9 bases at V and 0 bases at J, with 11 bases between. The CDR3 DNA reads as TGTGCCAGTCTAGCGACCACGAACACCGGGGAGCTGTTTTTT. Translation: CASLATTNTGELFF.

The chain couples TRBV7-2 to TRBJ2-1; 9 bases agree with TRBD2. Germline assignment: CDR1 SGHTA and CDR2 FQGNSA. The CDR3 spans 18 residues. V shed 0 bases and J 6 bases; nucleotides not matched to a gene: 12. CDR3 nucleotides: TGTGCCAGCAGCTTAGCGAGGTATCTAGCGGGGTGGGCCAATGAGCAGTTCTTC. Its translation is CASSLARYLAGWANEQFF.

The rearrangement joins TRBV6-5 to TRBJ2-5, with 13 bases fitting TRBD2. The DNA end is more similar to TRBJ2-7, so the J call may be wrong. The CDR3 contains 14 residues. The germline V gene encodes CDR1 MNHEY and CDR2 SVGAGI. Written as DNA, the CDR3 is TGTGCCAGCCGCCGGACTAGCGGGAGCTACGAGCAGTACTTC. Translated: CASRRTSGSYEQYF.

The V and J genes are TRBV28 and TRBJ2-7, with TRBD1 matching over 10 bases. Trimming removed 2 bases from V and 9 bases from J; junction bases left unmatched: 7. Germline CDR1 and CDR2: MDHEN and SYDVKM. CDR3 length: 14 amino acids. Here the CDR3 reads CASSLKGQGMGQYF. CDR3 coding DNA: TGTGCCAGCAGTTTAAAGGGACAGGGGATGGGGCAGTACTTC.

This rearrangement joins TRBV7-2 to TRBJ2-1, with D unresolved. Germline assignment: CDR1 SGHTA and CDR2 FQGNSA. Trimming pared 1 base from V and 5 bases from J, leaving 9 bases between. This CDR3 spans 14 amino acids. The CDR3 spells CASSLGRHHNEQFF. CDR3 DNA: TGTGCCAGCAGCTTAGGGCGGCACCACAATGAGCAGTTCTTC.

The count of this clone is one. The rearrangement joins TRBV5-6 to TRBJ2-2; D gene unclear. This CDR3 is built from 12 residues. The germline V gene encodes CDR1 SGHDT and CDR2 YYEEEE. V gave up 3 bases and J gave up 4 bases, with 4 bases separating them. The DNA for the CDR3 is TGTGCCAGCAGCTCCTCCACCGGGGAGCTGTTTTTT. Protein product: CASSSSTGELFF.

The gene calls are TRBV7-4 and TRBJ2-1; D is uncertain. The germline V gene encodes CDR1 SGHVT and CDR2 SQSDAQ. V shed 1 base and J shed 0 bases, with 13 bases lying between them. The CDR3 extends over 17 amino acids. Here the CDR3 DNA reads TGTGCCAGCAGCTTAGATCCTAGAATTCTCTCCTACAATGAGCAGTTCTTC. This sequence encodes CASSLDPRILSYNEQFF.

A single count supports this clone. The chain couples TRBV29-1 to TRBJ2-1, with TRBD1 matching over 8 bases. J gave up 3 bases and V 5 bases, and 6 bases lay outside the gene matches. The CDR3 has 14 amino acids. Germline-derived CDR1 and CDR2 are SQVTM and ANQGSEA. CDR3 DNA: TGCAGCGTTCCCAGGGGGCCCGACTACAATGAGCAGTTCTTC. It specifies CSVPRGPDYNEQFF.

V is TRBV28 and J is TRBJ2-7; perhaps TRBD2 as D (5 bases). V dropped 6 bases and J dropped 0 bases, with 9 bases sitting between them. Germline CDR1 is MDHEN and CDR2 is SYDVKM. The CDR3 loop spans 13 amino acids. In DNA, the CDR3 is TGTGCCAGCAGGGACTTACTCTCCTACGAGCAGTACTTC. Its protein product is CASRDLLSYEQYF.